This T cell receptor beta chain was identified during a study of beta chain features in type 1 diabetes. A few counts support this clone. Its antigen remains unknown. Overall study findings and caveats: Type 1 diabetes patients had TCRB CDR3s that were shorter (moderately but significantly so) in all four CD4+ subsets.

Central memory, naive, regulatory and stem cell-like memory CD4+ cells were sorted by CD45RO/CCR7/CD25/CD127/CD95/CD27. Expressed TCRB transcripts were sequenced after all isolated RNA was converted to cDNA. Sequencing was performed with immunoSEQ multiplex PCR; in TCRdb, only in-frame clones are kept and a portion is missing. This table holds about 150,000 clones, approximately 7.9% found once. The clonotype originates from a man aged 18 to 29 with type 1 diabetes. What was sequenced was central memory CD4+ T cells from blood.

CDR3 protein: CASSSSRDYGYTF. CDR3 nucleotide sequence: TGTGCCAGCAGTTCCTCTCGGGACTATGGCTACACCTTC. The chain recombines TRBV6-6 with TRBJ1-2; no firm D call. The CDR3 contains 13 residues. Trimming stripped 4 bases from V and 3 bases from J, with 9 bases between. Germline values: CDR1 MNHNY, CDR2 SVGAGI (reference sequence).